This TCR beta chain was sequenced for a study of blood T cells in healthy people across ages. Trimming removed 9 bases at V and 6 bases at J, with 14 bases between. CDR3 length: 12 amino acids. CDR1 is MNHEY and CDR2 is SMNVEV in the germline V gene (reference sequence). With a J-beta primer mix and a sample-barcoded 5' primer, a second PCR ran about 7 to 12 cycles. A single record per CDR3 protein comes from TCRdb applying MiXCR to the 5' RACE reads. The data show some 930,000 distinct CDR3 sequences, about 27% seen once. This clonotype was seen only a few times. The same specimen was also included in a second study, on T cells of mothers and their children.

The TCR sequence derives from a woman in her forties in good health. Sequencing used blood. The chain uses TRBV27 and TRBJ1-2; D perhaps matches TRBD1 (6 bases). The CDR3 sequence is CARSTGTNGYTF. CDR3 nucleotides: TGTGCCAGATCTACAGGGACGAATGGCTACACCTTC.